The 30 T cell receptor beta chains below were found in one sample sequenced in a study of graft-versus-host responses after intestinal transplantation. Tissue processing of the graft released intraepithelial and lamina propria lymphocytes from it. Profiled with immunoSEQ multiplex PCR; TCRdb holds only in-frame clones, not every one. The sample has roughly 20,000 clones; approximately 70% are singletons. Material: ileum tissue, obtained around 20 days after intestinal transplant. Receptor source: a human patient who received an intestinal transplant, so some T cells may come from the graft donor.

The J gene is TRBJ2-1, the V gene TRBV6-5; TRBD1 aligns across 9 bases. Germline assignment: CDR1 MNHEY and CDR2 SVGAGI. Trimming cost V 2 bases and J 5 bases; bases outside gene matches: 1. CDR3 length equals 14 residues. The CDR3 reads CASSYGTGHNEQFF. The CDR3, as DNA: TGTGCCAGCAGTTACGGGACAGGGCACAATGAGCAGTTCTTC.

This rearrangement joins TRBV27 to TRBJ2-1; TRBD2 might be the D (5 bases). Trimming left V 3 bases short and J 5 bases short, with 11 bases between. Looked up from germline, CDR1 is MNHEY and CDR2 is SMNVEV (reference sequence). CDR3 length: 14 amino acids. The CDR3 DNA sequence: TGTGCCAGCAGTTTCCGGACTGGGAACAATGAGCAGTTCTTC. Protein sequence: CASSFRTGNNEQFF.

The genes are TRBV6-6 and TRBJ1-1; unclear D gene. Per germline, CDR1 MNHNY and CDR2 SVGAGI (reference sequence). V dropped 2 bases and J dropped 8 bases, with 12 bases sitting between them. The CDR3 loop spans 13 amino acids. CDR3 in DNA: TGTGCCAGCAGTTACCCGACGGGAGGAGAAGCTTTCTTT. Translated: CASSYPTGGEAFF.

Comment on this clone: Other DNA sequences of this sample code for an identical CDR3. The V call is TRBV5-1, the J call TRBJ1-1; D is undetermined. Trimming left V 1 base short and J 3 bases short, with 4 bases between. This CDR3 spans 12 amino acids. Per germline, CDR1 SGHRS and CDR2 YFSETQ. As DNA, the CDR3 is TGCGCCAGCAGCTTGCGGGACACTGAAGCTTTCTTT. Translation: CASSLRDTEAFF.

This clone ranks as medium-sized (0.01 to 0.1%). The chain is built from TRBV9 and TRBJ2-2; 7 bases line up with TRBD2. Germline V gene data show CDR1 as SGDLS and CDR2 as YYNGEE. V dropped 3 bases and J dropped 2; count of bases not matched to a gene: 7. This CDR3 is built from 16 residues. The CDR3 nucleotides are TGTGCCAGCAGCGACGGCGGGGGAGTAAACACCGGGGAGCTGTTTTTT. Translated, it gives CASSDGGGVNTGELFF.

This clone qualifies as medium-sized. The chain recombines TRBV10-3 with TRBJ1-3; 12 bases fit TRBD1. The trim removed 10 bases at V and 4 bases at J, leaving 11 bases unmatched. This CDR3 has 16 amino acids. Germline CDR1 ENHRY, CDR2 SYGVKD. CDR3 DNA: TGTGCCACCTGTCCCGGGACAGGGGGCAGGGGAAACACCATATATTTT. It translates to CATCPGTGGRGNTIYF.

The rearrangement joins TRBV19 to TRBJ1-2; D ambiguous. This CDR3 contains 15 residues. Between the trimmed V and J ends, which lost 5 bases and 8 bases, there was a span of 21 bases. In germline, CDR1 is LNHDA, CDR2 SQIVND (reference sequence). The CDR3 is CASSAKYGVFGGYTF. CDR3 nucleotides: TGTGCCAGTAGTGCCAAGTACGGGGTCTTCGGGGGCTACACCTTC.

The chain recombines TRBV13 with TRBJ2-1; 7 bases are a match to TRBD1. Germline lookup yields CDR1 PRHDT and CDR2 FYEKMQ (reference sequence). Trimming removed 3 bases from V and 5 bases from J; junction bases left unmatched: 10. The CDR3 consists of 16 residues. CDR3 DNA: TGTGCCAGCAGCTTGCCTCGACAGGGTGGGAACAATGAGCAGTTCTTC. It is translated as CASSLPRQGGNNEQFF.

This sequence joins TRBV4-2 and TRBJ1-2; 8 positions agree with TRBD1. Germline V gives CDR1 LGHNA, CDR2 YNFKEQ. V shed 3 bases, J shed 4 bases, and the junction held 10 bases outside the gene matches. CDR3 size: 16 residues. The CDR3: CASSHQGAAKGYGYTF. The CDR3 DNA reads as TGTGCCAGCAGCCACCAGGGGGCCGCCAAAGGCTATGGCTACACCTTC.

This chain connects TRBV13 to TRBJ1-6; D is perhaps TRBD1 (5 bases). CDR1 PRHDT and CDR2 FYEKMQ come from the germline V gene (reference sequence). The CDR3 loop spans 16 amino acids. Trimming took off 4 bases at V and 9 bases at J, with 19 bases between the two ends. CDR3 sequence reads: CASSSVIGGKGSPLHF. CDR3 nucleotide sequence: TGTGCCAGCAGCTCCGTTATCGGGGGGAAGGGTTCACCCCTCCACTTT.

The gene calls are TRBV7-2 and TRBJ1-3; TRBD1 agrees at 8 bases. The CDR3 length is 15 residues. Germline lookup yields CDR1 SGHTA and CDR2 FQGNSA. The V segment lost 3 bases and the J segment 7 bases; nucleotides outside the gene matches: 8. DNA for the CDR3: TGTGCCAGCAGCTTCGCCTGGCAGGGGGCCAACACCATATATTTT. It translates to CASSFAWQGANTIYF.

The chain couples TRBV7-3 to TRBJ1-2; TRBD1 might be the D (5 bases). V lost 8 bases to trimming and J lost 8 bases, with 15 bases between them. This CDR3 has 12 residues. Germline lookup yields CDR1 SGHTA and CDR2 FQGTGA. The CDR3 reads CASGNSGNGYTF. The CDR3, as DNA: TGTGCCAGCGGCAACTCAGGGAACGGCTACACCTTC.

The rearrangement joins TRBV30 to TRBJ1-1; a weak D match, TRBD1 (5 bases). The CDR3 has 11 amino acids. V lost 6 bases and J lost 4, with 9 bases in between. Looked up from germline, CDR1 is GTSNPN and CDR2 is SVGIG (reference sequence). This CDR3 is CACGQGTEAFF. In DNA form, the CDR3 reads TGTGCCTGCGGTCAGGGCACTGAAGCTTTCTTT.

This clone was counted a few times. The CDR3 DNA follows: TGCGCCAGCAGCCAACCCGGACAGGGCTACGAGCAGTACTTC. Encoded protein: CASSQPGQGYEQYF. The rearrangement uses TRBV4-3 and TRBJ2-7; 8 bases are a match to TRBD1. The junction had 3 bases not matched to a gene; V was cut back by 2 bases and J by 3 bases. This CDR3 comprises 14 residues. CDR1 LGHNA and CDR2 YSLEER come from the germline V gene.

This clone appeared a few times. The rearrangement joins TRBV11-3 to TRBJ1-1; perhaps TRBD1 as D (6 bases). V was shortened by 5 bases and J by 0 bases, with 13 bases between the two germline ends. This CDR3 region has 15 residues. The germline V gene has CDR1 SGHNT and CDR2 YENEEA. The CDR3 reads CASSLTGHLNTEAFF. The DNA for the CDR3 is TGTGCCAGCAGCCTAACGGGACACTTGAACACTGAAGCTTTCTTT.

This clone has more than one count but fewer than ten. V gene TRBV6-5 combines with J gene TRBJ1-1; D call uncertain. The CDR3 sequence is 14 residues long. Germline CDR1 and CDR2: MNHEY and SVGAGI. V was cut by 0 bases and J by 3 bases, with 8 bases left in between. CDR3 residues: CASSYSMSDTEAFF. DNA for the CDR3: TGTGCCAGCAGTTACTCGATGTCGGACACTGAAGCTTTCTTT.

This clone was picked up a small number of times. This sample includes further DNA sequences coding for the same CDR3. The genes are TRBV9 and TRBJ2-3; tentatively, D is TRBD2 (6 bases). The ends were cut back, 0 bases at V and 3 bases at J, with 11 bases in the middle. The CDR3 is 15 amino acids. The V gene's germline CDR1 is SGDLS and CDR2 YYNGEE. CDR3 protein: CASSVDGGVTDTQYF. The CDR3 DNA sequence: TGTGCCAGCAGCGTAGACGGCGGGGTGACAGATACGCAGTATTTT. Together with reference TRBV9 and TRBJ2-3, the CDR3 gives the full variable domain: DSGVTQTPKHLITATGQRVTLRCSPRSGDLSVYWYQQSLDQGLQFLIQYYNGEERAKGNILERFSAQQFPDLHSELNLSSLELGDSALYFCASSVDGGVTDTQYFGPGTRLTVL.

CDR3 protein: CASTLGSAPNYGYTF. The CDR3, as DNA: TGTGCCAGCACCCTAGGTAGTGCACCTAACTATGGCTACACCTTC. The rearrangement uses TRBV5-4 and TRBJ1-2; D call uncertain. This CDR3 is 15 amino acids long. The ends were cut back, 6 bases at V and 0 bases at J, with 15 bases in the middle. The germline gives CDR1 SGHNT, CDR2 YYREEE (reference sequence). The full variable domain, in which reference TRBV5-4 and TRBJ1-2 provide the parts outside the CDR3, is ETGVTQSPTHLIKTRGQQVTLRCSSQSGHNTVSWYQQALGQGPQFIFQYYREEENGRGNFPPRFSGLQFPNYSSELNVNALELDDSALYLCASTLGSAPNYGYTFGSGTRLTVV.

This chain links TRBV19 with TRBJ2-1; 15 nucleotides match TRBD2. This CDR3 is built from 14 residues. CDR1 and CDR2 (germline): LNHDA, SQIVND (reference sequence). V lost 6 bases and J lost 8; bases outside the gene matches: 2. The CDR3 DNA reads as TGTGCCAGTAGCGGACTAGCGGGGGGGCATGAGCAGTTCTTC. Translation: CASSGLAGGHEQFF.

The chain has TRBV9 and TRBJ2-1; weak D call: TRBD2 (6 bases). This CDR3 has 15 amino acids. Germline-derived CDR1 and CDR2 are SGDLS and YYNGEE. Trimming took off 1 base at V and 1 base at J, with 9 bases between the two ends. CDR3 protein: CASSVWAGSYNEQFF. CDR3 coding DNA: TGTGCCAGCAGCGTATGGGCGGGATCCTACAATGAGCAGTTCTTC.

For the CDR3, the DNA is TGTGCCAGTAGAGAAAACAGGGTTGGGACTGAAGCTTTCTTT. Residues: CASRENRVGTEAFF. The chain employs TRBV19 and TRBJ1-1, with D perhaps matching TRBD1 (6 bases). The V end was cut by 6 bases, the J end by 5 bases, with 16 bases between. The germline V gene encodes CDR1 LNHDA and CDR2 SQIVND (reference sequence). The CDR3 has 14 amino acids.

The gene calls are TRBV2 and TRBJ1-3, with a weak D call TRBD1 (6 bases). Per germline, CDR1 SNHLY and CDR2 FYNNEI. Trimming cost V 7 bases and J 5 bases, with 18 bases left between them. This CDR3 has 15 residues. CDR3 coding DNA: TGTGCCAGCAAAGTCGGACAGAACTTGAGAAACACCATATATTTT. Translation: CASKVGQNLRNTIYF.

The CDR3 reads CASGQGSYEQYF. The CDR3 region has the DNA TGTGCCAGTGGACAGGGCTCCTACGAGCAGTACTTC. The rearrangement uses TRBV7-6 and TRBJ2-7; 8 positions match TRBD1. Germline loops: CDR1 SGHVS, CDR2 FNYEAQ. This CDR3 has 12 residues. With V trimmed by 9 bases and J by 0 bases, 1 base remained unmatched.

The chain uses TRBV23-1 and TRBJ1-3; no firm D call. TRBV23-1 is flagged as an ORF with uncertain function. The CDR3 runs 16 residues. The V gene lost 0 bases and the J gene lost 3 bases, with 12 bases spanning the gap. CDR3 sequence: CASSQSPPHHGNTIYF. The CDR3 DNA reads TGCGCCAGCAGTCAATCTCCCCCACACCATGGAAACACCATATATTTT.

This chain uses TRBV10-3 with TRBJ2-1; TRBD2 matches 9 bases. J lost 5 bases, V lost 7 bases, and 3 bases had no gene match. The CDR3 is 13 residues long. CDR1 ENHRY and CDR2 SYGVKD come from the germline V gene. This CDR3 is CAINSGRNNEQFF. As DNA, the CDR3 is TGTGCCATCAATAGCGGGAGAAACAATGAGCAGTTCTTC.

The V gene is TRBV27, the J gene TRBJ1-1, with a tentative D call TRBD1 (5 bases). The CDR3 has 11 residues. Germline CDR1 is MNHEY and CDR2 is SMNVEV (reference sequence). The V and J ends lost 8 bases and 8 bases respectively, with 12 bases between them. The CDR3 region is CASRLGLEAFF. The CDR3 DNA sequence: TGTGCCAGCCGCCTGGGGCTAGAAGCTTTCTTT.

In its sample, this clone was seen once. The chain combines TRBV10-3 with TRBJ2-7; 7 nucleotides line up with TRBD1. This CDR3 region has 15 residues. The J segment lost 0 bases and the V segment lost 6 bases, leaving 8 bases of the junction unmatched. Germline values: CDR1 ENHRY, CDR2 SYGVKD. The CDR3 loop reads CAISRIQGSSYEQYF. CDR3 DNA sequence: TGTGCCATCAGCCGCATACAGGGGAGCTCCTACGAGCAGTACTTC.

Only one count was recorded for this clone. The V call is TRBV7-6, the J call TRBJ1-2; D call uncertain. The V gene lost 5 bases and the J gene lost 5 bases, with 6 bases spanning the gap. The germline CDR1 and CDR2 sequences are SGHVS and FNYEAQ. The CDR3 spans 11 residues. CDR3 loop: CASSPGYGYTF. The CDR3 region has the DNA TGTGCCAGCAGCCCCGGTTATGGCTACACCTTC.

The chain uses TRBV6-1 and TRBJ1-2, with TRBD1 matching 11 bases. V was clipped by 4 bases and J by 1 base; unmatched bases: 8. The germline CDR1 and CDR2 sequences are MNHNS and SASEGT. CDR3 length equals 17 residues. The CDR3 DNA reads TGTGCCAGCAGTGCTTTGGACAGGGGGCGTTTTAACTATGGCTACACCTTC. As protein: CASSALDRGRFNYGYTF.

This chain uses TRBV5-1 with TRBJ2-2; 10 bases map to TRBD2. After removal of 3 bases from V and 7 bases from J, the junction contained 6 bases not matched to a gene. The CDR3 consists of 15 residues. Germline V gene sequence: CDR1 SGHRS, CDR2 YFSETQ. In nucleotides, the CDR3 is TGCGCCAGCAGCTCAGCGGGAGGGCCAGGCGGGGAGCTGTTTTTT. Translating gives CASSSAGGPGGELFF. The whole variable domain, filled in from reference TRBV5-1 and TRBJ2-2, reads KAGVTQTPRYLIKTRGQQVTLSCSPISGHRSVSWYQQTPGQGLQFLFEYFSETQRNKGNFPGRFSGRQFSNSRSEMNVSTLELGDSALYLCASSSAGGPGGELFFGEGSRLTVL.